Following are 18 T cell receptor beta chains from one sample sequenced in a study of T cell responses to AZD1222 COVID-19 vaccine. Assay: immunoSEQ multiplex PCR; the TCRdb copy retains only in-frame clones and omits some. Among about 140,000 clones listed, more than 85% were seen once. The sample was peripheral blood, taken on day 0 of MenACWY control vaccination. These receptors were obtained from an adult in good health.

The chain links TRBV30 to TRBJ2-3, with TRBD2 matching 11 bases. The CDR3 runs 17 residues. The trim removed 0 bases at V and 3 bases at J, leaving 8 bases unmatched. CDR1 and CDR2 from the germline V gene are GTSNPN and SVGIG (reference sequence). CDR3 coding DNA: TGTGCCTGGAGTGTATCCCCGACTAGCGGGATAACAGATACGCAGTATTTT. This codes for CAWSVSPTSGITDTQYF.

The V gene is TRBV12-3 or TRBV12-4, the J gene TRBJ1-1; TRBD1 matches 9 bases. V lost 4 bases, J lost 11 bases, and 5 bases stayed unmatched. This CDR3 has 12 amino acids. The CDR3 loop reads CASSSDRGAAFF. The CDR3 DNA sequence: TGTGCCAGCAGTTCGGACAGGGGTGCGGCTTTCTTT.

This clone appeared once. The chain recombines TRBV23-1 with TRBJ2-7; TRBD1 might be the D (5 bases). Being an ORF, TRBV23-1 has a function that is uncertain. V lost 9 bases to trimming and J lost 3 bases, with 15 bases between them. This CDR3 is 13 amino acids long. This CDR3 is CARRNRQNYEQYF. For the CDR3, the DNA is TGCGCCAGAAGAAACCGACAGAACTACGAGCAGTACTTC.

The V and J genes are TRBV4-3 and TRBJ1-2, with 7 bases that match TRBD1. Germline CDR1 LGHNA, CDR2 YSLEER. Unmatched junction bases numbered 8, after V lost 0 bases and J lost 7 bases. This CDR3 is built from 15 residues. CDR3 residues: CASSQDKGGWRGYTF. The DNA of the CDR3 is TGCGCCAGCAGCCAAGATAAAGGGGGCTGGCGTGGCTACACCTTC.

The chain has TRBV19 and TRBJ1-5; TRBD1 might be the D (5 bases). There are 15 residues in the CDR3. Per the germline V gene, CDR1 is LNHDA and CDR2 is SQIVND (reference sequence). With 6 bases removed from V and 1 base from J, the gap between germline ends came to 13 bases. The CDR3 here is CASRGEGFSNQPQHF. DNA of the CDR3: TGTGCCAGTAGAGGGGAGGGCTTCAGCAATCAGCCCCAGCATTTT. Supplemented by reference TRBV19 and TRBJ1-5, the full variable domain reads DGGITQSPKYLFRKEGQNVTLSCEQNLNHDAMYWYRQDPGQGLRLIYYSQIVNDFQKGDIAEGYSVSREKKESFPLTVTSAQKNPTAFYLCASRGEGFSNQPQHFGDGTRLSIL.

The chain couples TRBV3-1 (or the pseudogene TRBV3-2) to TRBJ2-7, with D tentatively TRBD2 (5 bases). With 5 bases removed from V and 0 bases from J, the gap between germline ends came to 14 bases. From germline, CDR1 is LGHDT and CDR2 YNNKEL (reference sequence). This CDR3 has 15 amino acids. CDR3 DNA sequence: TGTGCCAGCAGCGCCAGAGGAGGCTACTCCTACGAGCAGTACTTC. Its translation is CASSARGGYSYEQYF.

The chain links TRBV6-4 to TRBJ2-2, with D maybe TRBD2 (7 bases). Between the trimmed V and J ends, which lost 6 bases and 4 bases, there was a span of 15 bases. The CDR3 length is 15 residues. The germline CDR1 and CDR2 sequences are MRHNA and SNTAGT. In nucleotides, the CDR3 is TGTGCCAGCAGCCCTGGGGGGGGCCTCACCGGGGAGCTGTTTTTT. This encodes CASSPGGGLTGELFF.

The chain employs TRBV6-5 and TRBJ1-1; D gene uncertain. The germline CDR1 and CDR2 sequences are MNHEY and SVGAGI. V dropped 9 bases and J dropped 9 bases, with 26 bases sitting between them. The CDR3 is made up of 15 amino acids. CDR3 loop: CASNKGSRETSQAFF. CDR3 bases: TGTGCCAGTAATAAAGGGTCTCGGGAGACCTCGCAAGCTTTCTTT.

The chain is built from TRBV27 and TRBJ1-5; 7 bases are a match to TRBD1. With 4 bases clipped from V and 4 bases from J, the junction kept 7 bases outside the gene matches. The germline V gene encodes CDR1 MNHEY and CDR2 SMNVEV (reference sequence). The CDR3 extends over 15 amino acids. The CDR3 sequence is CASSSRQGLNQPQHF. The CDR3 nucleotides are TGTGCCAGCAGTTCCCGACAGGGTTTGAATCAGCCCCAGCATTTT.

V gene TRBV7-2 combines with J gene TRBJ1-2; 9 bases match TRBD1. Germline V gene sequence: CDR1 SGHTA, CDR2 FQGNSA. The V segment lost 1 base and the J segment 7 bases; nucleotides outside the gene matches: 13. CDR3 length: 17 residues. The chain's CDR3 is CASSLGPGGQGGSGYTF. CDR3 nucleotides: TGTGCCAGCAGCTTAGGGCCTGGGGGACAGGGAGGATCTGGCTACACCTTC.

The V and J genes are TRBV7-8 and TRBJ1-5, with 9 bases aligning to TRBD1. Germline lookup yields CDR1 SGHVS and CDR2 FQNEAQ. The trim removed 5 bases at V and 2 bases at J, leaving 4 bases unmatched. The CDR3 is 15 residues long. CDR3 in DNA: TGTGCCAGCAGCAAGGACAGGGGTGGCAATCAGCCCCAGCATTTT. This sequence encodes CASSKDRGGNQPQHF.

This sequence joins TRBV3-1 (or the pseudogene TRBV3-2) and TRBJ1-4; TRBD1 aligns across 10 bases. V lost 1 base to trimming and J lost 5 bases; unmatched junction nucleotides: 4. The germline V gene encodes CDR1 LGHDT and CDR2 YNNKEL (reference sequence). This CDR3 spans 16 amino acids. The CDR3 region is CASSQGTGQGNEKLFF. The CDR3 coding sequence is TGTGCCAGCAGCCAAGGGACGGGACAGGGGAATGAAAAACTGTTTTTT.

The CDR3 reads CASSPSTGGLNGYTF. The CDR3 nucleotides are TGTGCCAGTAGCCCCTCGACAGGGGGTTTGAATGGCTACACCTTC. The chain has TRBV19 and TRBJ1-2, with 9 bases matching TRBD1. This CDR3 contains 15 residues. After removal of 6 bases from V and 6 bases from J, the junction contained 11 bases not matched to a gene. The germline V gene has CDR1 LNHDA and CDR2 SQIVND (reference sequence).

The gene calls are TRBV5-4 and TRBJ1-1; D unclear. Germline CDR1 SGHNT, CDR2 YYREEE (reference sequence). The CDR3 covers 15 residues. Trimming took off 1 base at V and 8 bases at J, with 18 bases between the two ends. CDR3 DNA sequence: TGTGCCAGCAGCTTGATAGGCCGGCCTAATGCGGAAGCTTTCTTT. Translated, it gives CASSLIGRPNAEAFF.

This chain links TRBV19 with TRBJ2-1; 11 bases line up with TRBD2. The CDR3 length is 17 residues. V lost 3 bases, J lost 0 bases, and 4 bases stayed unmatched. CDR1 is LNHDA, CDR2 SQIVND, per germline (reference sequence). The CDR3 DNA sequence: TGTGCCAGTAGTATTGCTAGCGGGGGGAGCTCCTACAATGAGCAGTTCTTC. It specifies CASSIASGGSSYNEQFF.

The chain joins TRBV19 to TRBJ1-1; 10 bases align to TRBD1. The CDR3 has 14 residues. Trimming removed 7 bases from V and 8 bases from J; junction bases left unmatched: 10. Germline V lookup: CDR1 LNHDA, CDR2 SQIVND (reference sequence). CDR3 residues: CASTATGTGVEAFF. The CDR3 DNA reads TGTGCCAGTACCGCGACCGGGACAGGGGTAGAAGCTTTCTTT.

The chain employs TRBV19 and TRBJ2-7; 12 bases map to TRBD2. The ends lost 1 base at V and 1 base at J; junction bases unmatched: 2. Germline-derived CDR1 and CDR2 are LNHDA and SQIVND (reference sequence). The CDR3 spans 16 residues. The CDR3 DNA sequence: TGTGCCAGTAGTATAGGGACTAGCGGGGCTTCCTACGAGCAGTACTTC. Amino acids: CASSIGTSGASYEQYF.

This sequence joins TRBV15 and TRBJ2-5; either TRBD1 or TRBD2 may supply D (5 bases each). Trimming pared 1 base from V and 5 bases from J, leaving 20 bases between. Germline V gene sequence: CDR1 LNHNV, CDR2 YYDKDF (reference sequence). The CDR3 totals 17 residues. CDR3 in DNA: TGTGCCACCAGCAGAGGCAGAAGCCGGGACCGTCCGGAGACCCAGTACTTC. This encodes CATSRGRSRDRPETQYF.